This T cell receptor (beta chain) was recorded in a study of T cell changes during pregnancy in multiple sclerosis. V lost 3 bases to trimming and J lost 2 bases, with 10 bases between them. The CDR3 is 13 amino acids. Germline values: CDR1 SQVTM, CDR2 ANQGSEA. The protocol was immunoSEQ multiplex PCR, while the TCRdb copy is restricted to in-frame clones and leaves out a portion. Of tens of thousands of clones in the sample, 80% to 95% were seen once. V usage is TRBV29-1 and J usage is TRBJ1-1; no clear D. The sequence came from a female donor with multiple sclerosis, enrolled in a pregnancy study. This specimen was peripheral blood, taken in the third trimester of pregnancy. The CDR3 nucleotides are TGCAGCGTTGATCTCTCTGTTAACACTGAAGCTTTCTTT. Protein product: CSVDLSVNTEAFF.